The 5 T cell receptor beta chains presented below share a single source sample, sequenced in a study of liver allograft versus peripheral blood T cells. Background on the study: In transplanted livers, T cell receptor repertoires were compared with those found in the recipients' peripheral blood.

TCRdb analysed the reads with MiXCR anew, one entry per CDR3 protein. The profile shows about 6,500 distinct CDR3 sequences, 15% to 20% of them singletons. All receptors come from a human patient who had a liver transplant. These T cells may partly come from the graft donor.

On this clonotype: The germline gene is not matched at one end of the junction; a read error may be the cause. The V and J genes are TRBV27 and TRBJ2-2, with TRBD2 as a possible D gene (7 bases). Germline CDR1 reads MNHEY; CDR2 reads SMNVEV (reference sequence). The CDR3 runs 18 residues. For the CDR3, the DNA is TGTGCCAGCAGCTTATGGGGCGGCGGGGGCGCATATACCGGGGAGCTGTTTTTT. As protein: CASSLWGGGGAYTGELFF.

The rearrangement joins TRBV30 to TRBJ1-2; D is perhaps TRBD1 (6 bases). The germline gives CDR1 GTSNPN, CDR2 SVGIG (reference sequence). The CDR3 runs to 13 residues. Between the trimmed V and J ends, which lost 3 bases and 4 bases, there was a span of 12 bases. The CDR3 coding sequence is TGTGCCTGGAGAGCGGGACATCCCTATGGCTACACCTTC. It specifies CAWRAGHPYGYTF.

The chain is built from TRBV27 and TRBJ2-1; 10 nucleotides line up with TRBD2. The CDR3 is 18 residues long. The V gene's germline CDR1 is MNHEY and CDR2 SMNVEV (reference sequence). V was clipped by 8 bases and J by 4 bases; unmatched bases: 17. The CDR3 region is CASSQSRASGGWYNEQFF. The DNA of the CDR3 is TGTGCCAGCTCCCAATCGCGGGCTAGCGGGGGCTGGTACAATGAGCAGTTCTTC.

This clonotype has ten or more counts. CDR3 DNA: TGTGCCAGCGGGTGGTTCTACGAGCAGTACTTC. Its translation: CASGWFYEQYF. V is TRBV6-2 or TRBV6-3 and J is TRBJ2-7; D call uncertain. Trimming cost V 8 bases and J 3 bases, with 8 bases left between them. Germline CDR1 and CDR2: MNHEY and SVGEGT. The CDR3 sequence is 11 residues long.

This clonotype showed up many times. V usage is TRBV29-1 and J usage is TRBJ2-7; 11 bases agree with TRBD1. The CDR3 runs to 12 residues. With 7 bases clipped from V and 7 bases from J, the junction kept 6 bases outside the gene matches. Germline-derived CDR1 and CDR2 are SQVTM and ANQGSEA. The CDR3 loop reads CSGTGGAGEQYF. In DNA form, the CDR3 reads TGCAGCGGGACAGGGGGCGCGGGGGAGCAGTACTTC.